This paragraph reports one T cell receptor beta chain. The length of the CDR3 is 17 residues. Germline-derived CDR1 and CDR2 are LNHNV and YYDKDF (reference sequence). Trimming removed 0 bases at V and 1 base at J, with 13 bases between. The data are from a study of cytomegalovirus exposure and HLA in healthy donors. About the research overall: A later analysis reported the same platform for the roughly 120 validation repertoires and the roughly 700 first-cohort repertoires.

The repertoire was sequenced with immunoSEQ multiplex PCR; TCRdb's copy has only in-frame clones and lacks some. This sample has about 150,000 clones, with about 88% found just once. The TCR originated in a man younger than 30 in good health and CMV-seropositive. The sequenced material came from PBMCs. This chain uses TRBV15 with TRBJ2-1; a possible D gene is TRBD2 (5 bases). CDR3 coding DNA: TGTGCCACCAGCAGAGACCCCCTGAGCGGTTCCTACAATGAGCAGTTCTTC. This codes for CATSRDPLSGSYNEQFF.